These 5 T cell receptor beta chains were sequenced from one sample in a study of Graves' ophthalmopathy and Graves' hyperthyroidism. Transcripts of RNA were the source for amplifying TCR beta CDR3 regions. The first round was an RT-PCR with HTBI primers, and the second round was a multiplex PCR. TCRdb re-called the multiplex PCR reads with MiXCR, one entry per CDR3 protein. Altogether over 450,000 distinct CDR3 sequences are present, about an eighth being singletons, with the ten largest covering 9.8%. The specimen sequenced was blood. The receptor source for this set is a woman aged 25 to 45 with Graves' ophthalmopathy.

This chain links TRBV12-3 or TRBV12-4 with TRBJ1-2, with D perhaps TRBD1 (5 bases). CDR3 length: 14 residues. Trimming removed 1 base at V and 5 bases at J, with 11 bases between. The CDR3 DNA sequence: TGTGCCAGCAGTTTAGGTATTAGGGGATATGGCTACACCTTC. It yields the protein CASSLGIRGYGYTF.

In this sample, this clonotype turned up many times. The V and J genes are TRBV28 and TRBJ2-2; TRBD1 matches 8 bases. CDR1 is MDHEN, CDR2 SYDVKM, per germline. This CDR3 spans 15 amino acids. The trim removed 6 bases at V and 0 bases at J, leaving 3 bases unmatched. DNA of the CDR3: TGTGCCAGCAGAGACAGGGGCCCGAACACCGGGGAGCTGTTTTTT. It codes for CASRDRGPNTGELFF.

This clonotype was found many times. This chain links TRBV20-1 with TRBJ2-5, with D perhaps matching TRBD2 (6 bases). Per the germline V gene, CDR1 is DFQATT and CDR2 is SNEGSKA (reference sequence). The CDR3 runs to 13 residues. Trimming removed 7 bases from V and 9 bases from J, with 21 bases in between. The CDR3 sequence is CSGSGTAKMAQYF. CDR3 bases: TGCAGTGGTAGCGGCACAGCTAAGATGGCCCAGTACTTC.

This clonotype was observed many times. The CDR3 bases are TGTGCCAGCGGGCCTCCCAGCGATTACGAGCAGTACTTC. This encodes CASGPPSDYEQYF. This chain joins TRBV7-2 and TRBJ2-7; D not certain. V lost 8 bases and J 4 bases, leaving 15 bases between the germline ends. From germline, CDR1 is SGHTA and CDR2 FQGNSA. CDR3 length equals 13 residues.

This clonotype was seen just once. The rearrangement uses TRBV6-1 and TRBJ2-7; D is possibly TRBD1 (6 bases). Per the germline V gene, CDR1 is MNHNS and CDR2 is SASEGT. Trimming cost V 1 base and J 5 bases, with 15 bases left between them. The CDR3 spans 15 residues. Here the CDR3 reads CASSEVLTGVNEQYF. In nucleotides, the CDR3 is TGTGCCAGCAGTGAAGTGTTGACAGGTGTCAACGAGCAGTACTTC.